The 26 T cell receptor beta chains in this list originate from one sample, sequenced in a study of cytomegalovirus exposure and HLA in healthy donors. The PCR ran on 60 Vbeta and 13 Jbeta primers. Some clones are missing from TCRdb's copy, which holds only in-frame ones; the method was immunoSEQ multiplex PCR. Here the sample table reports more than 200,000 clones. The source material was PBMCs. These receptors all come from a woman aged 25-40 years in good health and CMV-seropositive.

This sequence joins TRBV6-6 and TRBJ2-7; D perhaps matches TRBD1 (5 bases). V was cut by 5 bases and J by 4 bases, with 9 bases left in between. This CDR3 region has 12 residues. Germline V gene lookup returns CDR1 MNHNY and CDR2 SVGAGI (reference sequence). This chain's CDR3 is CASSPPGYEQYF. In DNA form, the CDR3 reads TGTGCCAGCAGTCCCCCAGGGTACGAGCAGTACTTC.

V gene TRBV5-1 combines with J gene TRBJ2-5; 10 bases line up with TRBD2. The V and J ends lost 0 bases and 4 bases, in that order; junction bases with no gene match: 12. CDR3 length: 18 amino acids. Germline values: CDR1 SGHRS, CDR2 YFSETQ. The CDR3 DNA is TGCGCCAGCAGCTTGGCGTCCTTGGCTAGCGGGAGTAGAGAGACCCAGTACTTC. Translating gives CASSLASLASGSRETQYF. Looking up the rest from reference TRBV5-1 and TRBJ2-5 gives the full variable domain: KAGVTQTPRYLIKTRGQQVTLSCSPISGHRSVSWYQQTPGQGLQFLFEYFSETQRNKGNFPGRFSGRQFSNSRSEMNVSTLELGDSALYLCASSLASLASGSRETQYFGPGTRLLVL.

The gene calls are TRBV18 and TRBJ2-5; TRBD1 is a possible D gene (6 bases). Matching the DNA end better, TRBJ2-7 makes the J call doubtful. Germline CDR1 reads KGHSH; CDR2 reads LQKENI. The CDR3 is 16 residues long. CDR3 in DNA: TGTGCCAGCTCACTAACCGGGACATCTTTAGTAAGCGAGCAGTACTTC. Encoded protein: CASSLTGTSLVSEQYF.

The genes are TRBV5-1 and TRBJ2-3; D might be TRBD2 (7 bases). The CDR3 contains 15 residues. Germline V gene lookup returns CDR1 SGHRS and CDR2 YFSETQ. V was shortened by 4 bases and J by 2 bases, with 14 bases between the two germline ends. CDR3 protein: CASSAGGGATDTQYF. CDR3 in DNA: TGCGCCAGCAGCGCCGGAGGGGGGGCCACAGATACGCAGTATTTT.

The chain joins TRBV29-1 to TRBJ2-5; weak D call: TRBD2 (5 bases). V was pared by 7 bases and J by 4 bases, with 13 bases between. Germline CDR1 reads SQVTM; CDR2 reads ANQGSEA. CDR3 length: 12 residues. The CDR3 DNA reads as TGCAGCGCGACCACGGCGGGAGAGACCCAGTACTTC. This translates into CSATTAGETQYF.

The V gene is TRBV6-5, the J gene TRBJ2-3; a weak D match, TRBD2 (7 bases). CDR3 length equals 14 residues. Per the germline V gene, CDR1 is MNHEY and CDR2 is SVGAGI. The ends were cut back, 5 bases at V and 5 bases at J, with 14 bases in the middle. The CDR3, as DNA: TGTGCCAGCAGTCGTACAGGGAGGGGAGATACGCAGTATTTT. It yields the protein CASSRTGRGDTQYF.

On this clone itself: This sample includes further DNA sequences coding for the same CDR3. CDR3 sequence (DNA): TGTGCCAGCAGCTTAACCGGGAATCAGCCCCAGCATTTT. Amino acid sequence: CASSLTGNQPQHF. The rearrangement uses TRBV7-9 and TRBJ1-5; no reliable D call. The CDR3 runs to 13 residues. V lost 2 bases and J lost 4, with 6 bases in between. CDR1 is SEHNR, CDR2 FQNEAQ, per germline (reference sequence).

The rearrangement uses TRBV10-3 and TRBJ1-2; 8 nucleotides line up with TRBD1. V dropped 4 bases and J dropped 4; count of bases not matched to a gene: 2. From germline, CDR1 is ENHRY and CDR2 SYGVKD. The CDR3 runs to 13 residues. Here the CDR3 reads CAISGTGSYGYTF. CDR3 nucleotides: TGTGCCATCAGTGGGACAGGGAGCTATGGCTACACCTTC.

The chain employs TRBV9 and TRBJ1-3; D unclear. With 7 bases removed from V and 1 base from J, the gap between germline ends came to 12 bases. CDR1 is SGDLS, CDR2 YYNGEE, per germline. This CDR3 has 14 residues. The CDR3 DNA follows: TGTGCCAGCGAACGGGAGGGATCTGGAAACACCATATATTTT. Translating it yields CASEREGSGNTIYF.

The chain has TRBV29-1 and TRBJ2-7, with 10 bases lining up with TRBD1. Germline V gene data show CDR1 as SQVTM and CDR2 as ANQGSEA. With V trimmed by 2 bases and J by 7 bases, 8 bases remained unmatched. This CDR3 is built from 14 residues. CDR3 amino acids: CSVERGTGETEQYF. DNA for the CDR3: TGCAGCGTTGAAAGGGGGACAGGGGAGACGGAGCAGTACTTC.

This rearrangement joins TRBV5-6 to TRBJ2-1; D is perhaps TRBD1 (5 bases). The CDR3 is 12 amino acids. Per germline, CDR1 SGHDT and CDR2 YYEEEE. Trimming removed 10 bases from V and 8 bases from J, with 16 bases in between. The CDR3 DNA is TGTGCCGGCGGCAGGGTCGGCGATGAGCAGTTCTTC. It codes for CAGGRVGDEQFF.

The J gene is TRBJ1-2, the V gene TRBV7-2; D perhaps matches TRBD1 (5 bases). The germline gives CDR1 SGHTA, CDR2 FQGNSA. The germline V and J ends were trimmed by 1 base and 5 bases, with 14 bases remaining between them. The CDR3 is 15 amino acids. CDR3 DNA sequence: TGTGCCAGCAGCTTAGAGCTGGGGCTTATTTATGGCTACACCTTC. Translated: CASSLELGLIYGYTF.

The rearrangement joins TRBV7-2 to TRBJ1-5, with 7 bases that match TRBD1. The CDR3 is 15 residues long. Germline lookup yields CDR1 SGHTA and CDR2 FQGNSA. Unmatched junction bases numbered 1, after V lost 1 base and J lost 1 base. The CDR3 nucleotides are TGTGCCAGCAGCTTAGGACAGGGAAGCAATCAGCCCCAGCATTTT. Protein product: CASSLGQGSNQPQHF.

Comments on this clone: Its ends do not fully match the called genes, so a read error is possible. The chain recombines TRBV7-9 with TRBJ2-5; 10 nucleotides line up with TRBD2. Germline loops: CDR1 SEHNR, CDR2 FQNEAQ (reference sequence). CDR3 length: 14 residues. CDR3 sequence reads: CASSSSGSRETRYF. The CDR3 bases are TGTGCCAGCAGCTCTAGCGGGAGCAGAGAGACCCGGTACTTC.

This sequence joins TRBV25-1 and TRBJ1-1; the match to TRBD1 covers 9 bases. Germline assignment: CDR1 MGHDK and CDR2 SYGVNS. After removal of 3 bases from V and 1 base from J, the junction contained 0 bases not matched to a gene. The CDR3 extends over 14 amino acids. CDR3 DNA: TGTGCCAGCAGTGAGACAGGGGGGAACACTGAAGCTTTCTTT. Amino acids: CASSETGGNTEAFF.

CDR3 loop: CASLGRGSTDTQYF. DNA for the CDR3: TGTGCCAGCCTAGGTAGAGGGAGCACAGATACGCAGTATTTT. The chain joins TRBV2 to TRBJ2-3; D is possibly TRBD2 (5 bases). V shed 8 bases and J shed 0 bases, with 12 bases lying between them. CDR1 is SNHLY, CDR2 FYNNEI, per germline. The CDR3 has 14 amino acids.

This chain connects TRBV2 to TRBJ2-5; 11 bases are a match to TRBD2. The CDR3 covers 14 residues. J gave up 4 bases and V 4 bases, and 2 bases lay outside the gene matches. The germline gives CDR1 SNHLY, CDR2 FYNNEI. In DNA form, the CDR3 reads TGTGCCAGCAGTGGACTAGCGGGAACAGAGACCCAGTACTTC. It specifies CASSGLAGTETQYF.

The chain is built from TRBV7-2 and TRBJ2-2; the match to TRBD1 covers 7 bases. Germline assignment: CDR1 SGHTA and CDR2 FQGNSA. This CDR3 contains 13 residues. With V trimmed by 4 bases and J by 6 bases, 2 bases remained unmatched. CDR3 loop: CASSSDRAGELFF. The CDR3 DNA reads TGTGCCAGCAGCTCCGACAGGGCCGGGGAGCTGTTTTTT.

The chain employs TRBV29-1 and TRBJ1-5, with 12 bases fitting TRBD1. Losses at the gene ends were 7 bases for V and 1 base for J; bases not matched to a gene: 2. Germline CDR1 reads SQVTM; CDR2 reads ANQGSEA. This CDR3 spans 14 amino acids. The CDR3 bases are TGCAGCGCCGGGACAGGGGGCAGCAATCAGCCCCAGCATTTT. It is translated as CSAGTGGSNQPQHF.

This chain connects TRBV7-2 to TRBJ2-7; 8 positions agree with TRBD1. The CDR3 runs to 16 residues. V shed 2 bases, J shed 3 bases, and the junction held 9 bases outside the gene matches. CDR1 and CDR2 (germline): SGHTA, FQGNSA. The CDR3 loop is CASSLYRGGQGYEQYF. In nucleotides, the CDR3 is TGTGCCAGCAGCTTATACCGAGGCGGACAGGGCTACGAGCAGTACTTC.

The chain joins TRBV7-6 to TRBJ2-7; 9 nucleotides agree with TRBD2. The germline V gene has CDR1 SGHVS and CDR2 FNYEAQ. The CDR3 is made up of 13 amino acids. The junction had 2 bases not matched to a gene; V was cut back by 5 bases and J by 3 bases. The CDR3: CASSRTSDYEQYF. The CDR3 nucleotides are TGTGCCAGCAGCAGGACTAGCGACTACGAGCAGTACTTC.

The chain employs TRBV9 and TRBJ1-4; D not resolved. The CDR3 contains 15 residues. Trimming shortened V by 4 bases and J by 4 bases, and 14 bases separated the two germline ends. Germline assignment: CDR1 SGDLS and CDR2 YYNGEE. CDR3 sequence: CASSPAVGGNEKLFF. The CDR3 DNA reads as TGTGCCAGCAGCCCGGCAGTAGGCGGTAATGAAAAACTGTTTTTT.

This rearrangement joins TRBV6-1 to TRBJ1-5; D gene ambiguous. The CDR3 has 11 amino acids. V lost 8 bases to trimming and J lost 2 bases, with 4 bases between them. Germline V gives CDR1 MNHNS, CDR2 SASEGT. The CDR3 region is CASEGNQPQHF. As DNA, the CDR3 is TGTGCCAGCGAGGGCAATCAGCCCCAGCATTTT.

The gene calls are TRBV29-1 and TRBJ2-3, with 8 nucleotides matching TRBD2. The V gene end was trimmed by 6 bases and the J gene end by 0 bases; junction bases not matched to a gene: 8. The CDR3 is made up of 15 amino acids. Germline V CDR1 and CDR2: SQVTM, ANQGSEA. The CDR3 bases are TGCAGCGTCGTACCTAGCGGGTCTAGCACAGATACGCAGTATTTT. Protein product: CSVVPSGSSTDTQYF.

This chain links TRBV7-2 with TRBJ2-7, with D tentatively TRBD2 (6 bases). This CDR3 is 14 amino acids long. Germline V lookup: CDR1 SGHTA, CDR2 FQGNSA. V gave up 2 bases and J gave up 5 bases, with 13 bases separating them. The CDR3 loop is CASSLRRAIDEQYF. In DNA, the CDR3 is TGTGCCAGCAGCTTAAGGAGGGCCATCGACGAGCAGTACTTC.

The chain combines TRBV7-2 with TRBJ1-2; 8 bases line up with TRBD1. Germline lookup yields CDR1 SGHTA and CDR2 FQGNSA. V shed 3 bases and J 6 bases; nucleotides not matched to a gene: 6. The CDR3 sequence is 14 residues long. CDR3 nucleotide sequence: TGTGCCAGCAGCTTTAAAACAGGGGGGAATGGCTACACCTTC. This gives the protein CASSFKTGGNGYTF.